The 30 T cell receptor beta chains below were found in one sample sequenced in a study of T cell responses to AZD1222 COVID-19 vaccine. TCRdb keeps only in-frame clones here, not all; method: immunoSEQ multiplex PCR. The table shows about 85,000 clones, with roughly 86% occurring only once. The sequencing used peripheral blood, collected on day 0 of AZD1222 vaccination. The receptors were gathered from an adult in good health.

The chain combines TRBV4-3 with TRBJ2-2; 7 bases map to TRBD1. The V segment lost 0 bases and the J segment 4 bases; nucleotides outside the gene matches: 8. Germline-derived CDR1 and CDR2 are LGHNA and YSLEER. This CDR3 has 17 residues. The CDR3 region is CASSQEFGGTATGELFF. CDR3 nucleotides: TGCGCCAGCAGCCAAGAGTTTGGTGGGACAGCCACCGGGGAGCTGTTTTTT.

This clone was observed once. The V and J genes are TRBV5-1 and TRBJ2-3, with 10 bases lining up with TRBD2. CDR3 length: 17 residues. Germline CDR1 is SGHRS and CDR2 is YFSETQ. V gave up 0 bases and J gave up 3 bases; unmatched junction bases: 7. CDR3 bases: TGCGCCAGCAGCTTGGAATCGGGACTAGCGAGGACAGATACGCAGTATTTT. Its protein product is CASSLESGLARTDTQYF.

The DNA of the CDR3 is TGTGCCAGCGATGACGGGACTCCTAACTATGGCTACACCTTC. Translation: CASDDGTPNYGYTF. This chain connects TRBV6-4 to TRBJ1-2, with D tentatively TRBD1 (5 bases). The CDR3 runs 14 residues. With 8 bases removed from V and 0 bases from J, the gap between germline ends came to 13 bases. CDR1 and CDR2 from the germline V gene are MRHNA and SNTAGT.

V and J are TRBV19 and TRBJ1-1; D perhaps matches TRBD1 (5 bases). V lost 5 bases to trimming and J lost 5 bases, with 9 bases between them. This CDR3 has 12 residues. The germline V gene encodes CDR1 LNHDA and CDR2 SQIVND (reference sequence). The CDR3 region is CASSRGSTEAFF. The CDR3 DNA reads TGTGCCAGTAGTCGGGGGAGTACTGAAGCTTTCTTT.

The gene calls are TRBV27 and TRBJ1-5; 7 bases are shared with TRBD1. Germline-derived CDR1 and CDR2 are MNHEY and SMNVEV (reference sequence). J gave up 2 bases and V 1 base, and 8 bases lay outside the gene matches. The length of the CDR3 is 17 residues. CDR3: CASSLWGLTGRNQPQHF. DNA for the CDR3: TGTGCCAGCAGTTTATGGGGACTGACAGGGCGCAATCAGCCCCAGCATTTT.

The CDR3 spells CASSNSYEQYF. Here the CDR3 DNA reads TGTGCCAGTAGTAATTCCTACGAGCAGTACTTC. This chain uses TRBV19 with TRBJ2-7; D is unresolved. This CDR3 is built from 11 residues. V was pared by 4 bases and J by 1 base, with 2 bases between. Germline CDR1 and CDR2: LNHDA and SQIVND (reference sequence). The full variable domain, its missing parts supplied by reference TRBV19 and TRBJ2-7, is DGGITQSPKYLFRKEGQNVTLSCEQNLNHDAMYWYRQDPGQGLRLIYYSQIVNDFQKGDIAEGYSVSREKKESFPLTVTSAQKNPTAFYLCASSNSYEQYFGPGTRLTVT.

As DNA, the CDR3 is TGTGCCAGCAGCCAAGCTGGGAGAGTTACGCAGTATTTT. Translating gives CASSQAGRVTQYF. The chain combines TRBV3-1 (or the pseudogene TRBV3-2) with TRBJ2-3; possible D gene TRBD2, 5 bases. CDR3 length: 13 residues. Germline assignment: CDR1 LGHDT and CDR2 YNNKEL (reference sequence). The germline V and J ends were trimmed by 1 base and 8 bases, with 10 bases remaining between them.

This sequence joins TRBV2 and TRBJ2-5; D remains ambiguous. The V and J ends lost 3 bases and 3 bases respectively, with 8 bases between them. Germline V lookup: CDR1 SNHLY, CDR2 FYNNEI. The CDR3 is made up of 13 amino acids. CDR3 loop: CASSDNSKETQYF. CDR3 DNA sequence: TGTGCCAGCAGTGATAACAGTAAAGAGACCCAGTACTTC.

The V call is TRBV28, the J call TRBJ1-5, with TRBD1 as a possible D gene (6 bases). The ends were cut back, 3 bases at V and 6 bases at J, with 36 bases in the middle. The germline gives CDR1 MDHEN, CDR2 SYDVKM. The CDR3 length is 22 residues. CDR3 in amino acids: CASSFPSLSRQYTGEGGQPQHF. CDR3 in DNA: TGTGCCAGCAGTTTTCCTTCCTTATCCCGACAGTATACCGGGGAGGGGGGTCAGCCCCAGCATTTT.

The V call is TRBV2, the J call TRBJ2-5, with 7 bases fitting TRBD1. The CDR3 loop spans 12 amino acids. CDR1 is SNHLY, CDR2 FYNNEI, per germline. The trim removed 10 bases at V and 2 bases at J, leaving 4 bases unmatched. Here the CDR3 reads CATQGIQETQYF. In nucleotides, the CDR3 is TGTGCCACACAGGGGATACAAGAGACCCAGTACTTC.

The CDR3 DNA is TGTGCCAGCTCCGCGGAGACGAACACCGGGGAGCTGTTTTTT. It is translated as CASSAETNTGELFF. V is TRBV6-4 and J is TRBJ2-2; D uncertain. Germline loops: CDR1 MRHNA, CDR2 SNTAGT. The CDR3 runs 14 residues. The V and J ends lost 8 bases and 0 bases respectively, with 10 bases between them.

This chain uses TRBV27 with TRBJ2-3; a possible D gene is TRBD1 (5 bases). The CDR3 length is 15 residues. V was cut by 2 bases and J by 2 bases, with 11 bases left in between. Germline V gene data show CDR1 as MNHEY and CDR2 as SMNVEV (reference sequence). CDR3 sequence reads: CASSLQGLYTDTQYF. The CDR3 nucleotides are TGTGCCAGCAGTTTACAGGGTCTCTACACAGATACGCAGTATTTT.

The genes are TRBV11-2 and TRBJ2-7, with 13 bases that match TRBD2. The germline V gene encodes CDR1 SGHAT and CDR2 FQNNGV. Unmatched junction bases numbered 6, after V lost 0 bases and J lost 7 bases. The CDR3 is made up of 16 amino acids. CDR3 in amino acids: CASSLDSTSGRIEQYF. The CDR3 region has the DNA TGTGCCAGCAGCTTAGATTCGACTAGCGGGAGGATAGAGCAGTACTTC.

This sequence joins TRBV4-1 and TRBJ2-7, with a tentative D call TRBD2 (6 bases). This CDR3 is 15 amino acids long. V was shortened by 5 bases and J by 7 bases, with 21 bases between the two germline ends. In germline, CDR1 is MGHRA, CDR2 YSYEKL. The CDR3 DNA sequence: TGCGCCAGCAGCTTTCGGGCTCTCGCCAGCGGGGAGCAGTACTTC. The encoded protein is CASSFRALASGEQYF.

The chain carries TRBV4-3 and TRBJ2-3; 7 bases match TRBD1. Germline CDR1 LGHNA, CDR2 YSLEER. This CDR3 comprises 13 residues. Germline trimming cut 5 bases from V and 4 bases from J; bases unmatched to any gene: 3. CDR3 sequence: CASSDRVADTQYF. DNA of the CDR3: TGCGCCAGCAGCGACAGGGTCGCAGATACGCAGTATTTT.

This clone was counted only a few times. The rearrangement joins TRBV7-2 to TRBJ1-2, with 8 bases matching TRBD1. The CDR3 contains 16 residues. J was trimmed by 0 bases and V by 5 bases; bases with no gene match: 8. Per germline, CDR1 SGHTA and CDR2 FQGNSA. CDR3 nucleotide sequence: TGTGCCAGCAGCCCTCAGGGGGCCGCAGCTAACTATGGCTACACCTTC. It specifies CASSPQGAAANYGYTF.

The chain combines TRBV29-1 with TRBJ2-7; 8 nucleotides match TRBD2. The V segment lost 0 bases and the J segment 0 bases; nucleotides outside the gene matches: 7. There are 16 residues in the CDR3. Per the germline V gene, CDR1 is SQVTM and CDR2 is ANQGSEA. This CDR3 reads CSVEEYRSGTSYEQYF. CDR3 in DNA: TGCAGCGTTGAAGAGTACCGTAGCGGGACCTCCTACGAGCAGTACTTC.

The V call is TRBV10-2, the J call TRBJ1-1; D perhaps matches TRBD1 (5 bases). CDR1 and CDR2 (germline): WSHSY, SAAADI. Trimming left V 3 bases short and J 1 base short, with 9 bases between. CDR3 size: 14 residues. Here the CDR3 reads CASSDVGANTEAFF. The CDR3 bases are TGCGCCAGCAGTGACGTAGGGGCGAACACTGAAGCTTTCTTT.

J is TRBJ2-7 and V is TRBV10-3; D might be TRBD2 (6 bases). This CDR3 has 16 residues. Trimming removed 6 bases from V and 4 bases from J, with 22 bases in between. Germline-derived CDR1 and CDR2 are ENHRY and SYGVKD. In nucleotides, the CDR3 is TGTGCCATCAGGGACATCTTAGCGGAGGAGGGGTACGAGCAGTACTTC. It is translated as CAIRDILAEEGYEQYF.

The CDR3 DNA follows: TGTGCCAGCAGTCGGCAACTAAATGAGCAGTTCTTC. Protein product: CASSRQLNEQFF. This rearrangement joins TRBV11-2 to TRBJ2-1; D ambiguous. CDR1 is SGHAT, CDR2 FQNNGV, per germline. The ends were cut back, 6 bases at V and 7 bases at J, with 10 bases in the middle. This CDR3 is 12 amino acids long.

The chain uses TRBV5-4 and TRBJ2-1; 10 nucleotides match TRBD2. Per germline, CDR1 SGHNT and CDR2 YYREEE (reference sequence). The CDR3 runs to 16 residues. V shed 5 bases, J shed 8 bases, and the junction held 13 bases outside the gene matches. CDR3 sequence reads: CASSFGGLAGADEQFF. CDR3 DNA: TGTGCCAGCAGTTTTGGGGGGCTAGCGGGAGCCGATGAGCAGTTCTTC.

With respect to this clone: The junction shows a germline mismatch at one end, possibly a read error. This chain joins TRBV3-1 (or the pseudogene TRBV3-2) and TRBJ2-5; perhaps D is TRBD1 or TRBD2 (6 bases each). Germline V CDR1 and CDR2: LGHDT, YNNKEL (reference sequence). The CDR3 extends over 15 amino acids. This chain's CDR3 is CASSQDSGGQETRYF. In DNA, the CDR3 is TGTGCCAGCAGCCAAGATTCCGGGGGCCAAGAGACCCGGTACTTC.

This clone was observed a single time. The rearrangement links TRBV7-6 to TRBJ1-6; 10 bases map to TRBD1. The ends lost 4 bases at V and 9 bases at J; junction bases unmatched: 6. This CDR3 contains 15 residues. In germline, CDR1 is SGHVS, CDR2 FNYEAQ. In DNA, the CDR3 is TGTGCCAGCAGCTCCTTGGGACAGGGGCCTTCACCCCTCCACTTT. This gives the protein CASSSLGQGPSPLHF.

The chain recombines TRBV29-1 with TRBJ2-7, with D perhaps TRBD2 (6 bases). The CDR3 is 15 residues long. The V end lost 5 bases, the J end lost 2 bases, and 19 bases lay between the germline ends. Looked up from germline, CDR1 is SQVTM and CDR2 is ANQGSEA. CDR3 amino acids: CSVKRPGLSAYEQYF. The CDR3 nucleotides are TGCAGCGTTAAAAGACCGGGACTGAGCGCCTACGAGCAGTACTTC.

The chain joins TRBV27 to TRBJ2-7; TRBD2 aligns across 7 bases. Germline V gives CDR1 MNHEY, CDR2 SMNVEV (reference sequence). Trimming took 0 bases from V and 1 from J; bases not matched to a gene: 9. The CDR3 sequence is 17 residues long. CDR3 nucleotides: TGTGCCAGCAGTTTATCAACGGGGCGGGGGTTTTCCTACGAGCAGTACTTC. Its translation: CASSLSTGRGFSYEQYF.

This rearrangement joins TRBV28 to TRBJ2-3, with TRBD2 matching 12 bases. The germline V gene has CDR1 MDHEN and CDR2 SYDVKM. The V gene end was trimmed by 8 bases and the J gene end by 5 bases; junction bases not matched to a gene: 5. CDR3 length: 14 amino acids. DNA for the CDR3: TGTGCCAGCCTGACTAGCGGGAGTGAAGATACGCAGTATTTT. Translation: CASLTSGSEDTQYF.

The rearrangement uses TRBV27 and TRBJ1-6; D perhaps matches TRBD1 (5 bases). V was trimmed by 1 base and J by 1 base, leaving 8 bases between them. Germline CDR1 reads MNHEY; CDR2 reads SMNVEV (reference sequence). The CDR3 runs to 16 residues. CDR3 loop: CASSLWGGSYNSPLHF. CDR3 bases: TGTGCCAGCAGTTTATGGGGGGGGTCCTATAATTCACCCCTCCACTTT.

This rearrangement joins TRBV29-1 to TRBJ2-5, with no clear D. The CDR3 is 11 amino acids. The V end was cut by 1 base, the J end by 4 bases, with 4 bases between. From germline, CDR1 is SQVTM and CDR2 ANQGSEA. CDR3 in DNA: TGCAGCGTTGAAGTGGGAGAGACCCAGTACTTC. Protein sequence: CSVEVGETQYF. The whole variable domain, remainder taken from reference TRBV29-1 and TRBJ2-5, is SAVISQKPSRDICQRGTSLTIQCQVDSQVTMMFWYRQQPGQSLTLIATANQGSEATYESGFVIDKFPISRPNLTFSTLTVSNMSPEDSSIYLCSVEVGETQYFGPGTRLLVL.

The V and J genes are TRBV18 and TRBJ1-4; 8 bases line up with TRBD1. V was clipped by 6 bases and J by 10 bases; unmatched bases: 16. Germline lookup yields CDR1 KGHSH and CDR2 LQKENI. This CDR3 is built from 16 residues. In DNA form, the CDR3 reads TGTGCCAGCTCCCCGTCGGTTGGAGCAGGGGGCGGAAAACTGTTTTTT. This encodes CASSPSVGAGGGKLFF.

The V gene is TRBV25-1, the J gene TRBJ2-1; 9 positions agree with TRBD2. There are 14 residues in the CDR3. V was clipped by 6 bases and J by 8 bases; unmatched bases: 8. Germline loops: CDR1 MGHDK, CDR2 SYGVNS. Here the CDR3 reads CASRESGRRDEQFF. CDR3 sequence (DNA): TGTGCCAGCAGGGAGAGCGGGAGGCGGGATGAGCAGTTCTTC. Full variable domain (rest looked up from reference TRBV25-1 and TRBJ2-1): EADIYQTPRYLVIGTGKKITLECSQTMGHDKMYWYQQDPGMELHLIHYSYGVNSTEKGDLSSESTVSRIRTEHFPLTLESARPSHTSQYLCASRESGRRDEQFFGPGTRLTVL.